This T cell receptor (beta chain) was sequenced during a study of T cell changes during pregnancy in multiple sclerosis. TCRdb keeps only in-frame clones here, not all; method: immunoSEQ multiplex PCR. The table has fewer than 95,000 clones, over 85% seen once; the top ten hold 4.3%. CDR3 size: 16 residues. CDR1 is SGDLS and CDR2 is YYNGEE in the germline V gene. The junction had 7 bases not matched to a gene; V was cut back by 1 base and J by 6 bases. The sequencing used peripheral blood, collected in the first trimester of pregnancy. The chain carries TRBV9 and TRBJ1-6, with 7 nucleotides matching TRBD1. This clonotype was obtained from a female donor with multiple sclerosis, enrolled in a pregnancy study. The CDR3 sequence: CASSVRGQDSNSPLHF. The CDR3 DNA is TGTGCCAGCAGCGTACGAGGACAGGATTCTAATTCACCCCTCCACTTT. Combining the CDR3 with reference TRBV9 and TRBJ1-6 gives the whole variable domain DSGVTQTPKHLITATGQRVTLRCSPRSGDLSVYWYQQSLDQGLQFLIQYYNGEERAKGNILERFSAQQFPDLHSELNLSSLELGDSALYFCASSVRGQDSNSPLHFGNGTRLTVT.